The rows below give T cell receptor beta chains drawn from one sample of a study of blood T cell repertoires in COVID-19. Clones were read by immunoSEQ multiplex PCR, and TCRdb kept only the in-frame ones, dropping some. The sample includes under 250,000 clones, 80% to 90% of them seen just once. The specimen sequenced was PBMCs or T cells enriched from blood (not recorded which). The receptors originated from a woman aged 35 to 49 who had been exposed to COVID-19. CDR3s include the opening cysteine and the closing phenylalanine or tryptophan. Fields, in order: D gene, clone size, J gene, V gene, CDR3 DNA, CDR3 protein. The D gene is left open where the match is weak. Size is omitted from some rows. Given values are once, few, many or a class for expanded clones.

>-|-|TRBJ2-7|TRBV28
TGTGCCAGCAGTTTACCTGGCATTGCCTACGAGCAGTACTTC
CASSLPGIAYEQYF
>-|-|TRBJ2-4|TRBV3-1/TRBV3-2
TGTGCCAGCAGCCAAGAGTATGCAGGGTCTTTTTGGAACATTCAGTACTTC
CASSQEYAGSFWNIQYF
>TRBD1|-|TRBJ1-2|TRBV6-5
TGTGCCAGCAGTTACTCGTCGGGACAGCTTAGTGGCTACACCTTC
CASSYSSGQLSGYTF
>-|-|TRBJ2-7|TRBV2
TGTGCCAGCAGTGCGGGACACCTTTACGAGCAGTACTTC
CASSAGHLYEQYF
>-|-|TRBJ1-2|TRBV25-1
TGTGCCAGCAGCTGGTCAGACTATGGCTACACCTTC
CASSWSDYGYTF
>-|-|TRBJ1-1|TRBV5-1
TGTGCCAGCAGCTTCGACAGGAACACTGAAGCTTTCTTT
CASSFDRNTEAFF
>-|-|TRBJ1-1|TRBV5-1
TGCGCCAGCAGCTACCTCGGACAGAGCACTGAAGCTTTCTTT
CASSYLGQSTEAFF
>TRBD1|-|TRBJ1-1|TRBV6-2/TRBV6-3
TGTGCCAGCAGTACTAGGACAGGGGGCGTGGGAGCTTTCTTT
CASSTRTGGVGAFF
>-|-|TRBJ1-5|TRBV19
TGTGCCAGTAGTCCCAGGAGGGACCAGCCCCAGCATTTT
CASSPRRDQPQHF
>-|-|TRBJ1-1|TRBV30
TGTGCCTGGGCGCCACTAGGATTGACTGAAGCTTTCTTT
CAWAPLGLTEAFF
>TRBD2|once|TRBJ2-3|TRBV27
TGTGCCAGCAGTCCTATCCCCGGTAGCGGGAAAGGAGGAGATACGCAGTATTTT
CASSPIPGSGKGGDTQYF
>-|once|TRBJ2-1|TRBV7-3
TGTGCCAGCAGCCAGACTACGGTTCGGGGCAATGAGCAGTTCTTC
CASSQTTVRGNEQFF
>-|-|TRBJ2-3|TRBV28
TGTGCCAGCAGTTTGTCCGGCGGTAGCACAGATACGCAGTATTTT
CASSLSGGSTDTQYF
>-|-|TRBJ1-6|TRBV13
TGTGCCAGCAGCTTTATACAGGGTCCCCTCCACTTT
CASSFIQGPLHF
>-|-|TRBJ1-5|TRBV4-3
TGCGCCAGCAGCCAAGATCGCCGAAGCCATCAGCCCCAGCATTTT
CASSQDRRSHQPQHF
>TRBD1|-|TRBJ1-2|TRBV10-3
TGTGCCATCAAGAGACAGGGGAACTATGGCTACACCTTC
CAIKRQGNYGYTF
>TRBD1|-|TRBJ1-2|TRBV30
TGTGCCTGGAGTCCGAGACAGGGGCACTATGGCTACACCTTC
CAWSPRQGHYGYTF
>TRBD2|-|TRBJ2-1|TRBV5-6
TGTGCCAGCACCGGACTAGCCGACTACAATGAGCAGTTCTTC
CASTGLADYNEQFF
>-|once|TRBJ2-5|TRBV28
TGTGCCAGCAGACGACCCATGAGGGGGGAGACCCAGTACTTC
CASRRPMRGETQYF
>TRBD1|-|TRBJ2-2|TRBV3-1/TRBV3-2
TGTGCCAGCAGCCAGGGACAGATTCGCGGGGAGCTGTTTTTT
CASSQGQIRGELFF
>TRBD2|-|TRBJ2-5|TRBV19
TGTGCCAGTAGTCCAAAAAGGACTAGCGGGGCTGGAGAGACCCAGTACTTC
CASSPKRTSGAGETQYF
>-|-|TRBJ1-2|TRBV30
TGTGCCTGGAGTGTACTGCGGGGGGTCCTGGGTGGCTACACCTTC
CAWSVLRGVLGGYTF
>-|-|TRBJ1-3|TRBV18
TGTGCCAGCTCACCAAGCAGGGGAACCGGAAACACCATATATTTT
CASSPSRGTGNTIYF
>TRBD2|-|TRBJ2-2|TRBV7-9
TGTGCCAGCAGCTTTGGGAGGGGAGAGCTGTTTTTT
CASSFGRGELFF
>TRBD2|once|TRBJ2-1|TRBV5-1
TGTGCCAGCAGAATCGAGGCCGGGACTATAACCCACAATGAGCAGTTCTTC
CASRIEAGTITHNEQFF
>TRBD1|-|TRBJ1-4|TRBV7-9
TGTGCCAGCAGCCCCGGGACAGGGTGGGAAAAACTGTTTTTT
CASSPGTGWEKLFF
>-|-|TRBJ1-6|TRBV2
TGTGCCAGCAGCATTCTGCGCTCCTATAATTCACCCCTCCACTTT
CASSILRSYNSPLHF
>-|few|TRBJ1-1|TRBV18
TGTGCCAGCTCACCCACCGGTTGGGGAGGACCAGCTTTCTTT
CASSPTGWGGPAFF
>-|-|TRBJ2-5|TRBV12-3/TRBV12-4
TGTGCCAGCAGTTCCCGACGGAGGGAGACCCAGTACTTC
CASSSRRRETQYF
>-|-|TRBJ1-5|TRBV10-3
TGTGCCATCAGTGACACGAGTAGCAATCAGCCCCAGCATTTT
CAISDTSSNQPQHF
>-|-|TRBJ2-5|TRBV18
TGTGCCAGCTCACCCGGGTCGGTGGAGACCCAGTACTTC
CASSPGSVETQYF
>-|-|TRBJ1-1|TRBV7-2
TGTGCCAGCAGTCGTGAAGGGGGTCTGGTGGGGGAAGAAGCTTTCTTT
CASSREGGLVGEEAFF
>TRBD1|-|TRBJ1-6|TRBV9
TGTGCCAGCAGCGCTCGGACAGGGGATTCACCCCTCCACTTT
CASSARTGDSPLHF
>TRBD1|-|TRBJ1-1|TRBV15
TGTGCCACCAGCAGACGTACTGGACAGGGTCTGGCTGAAGCTTTCTTT
CATSRRTGQGLAEAFF
>TRBD2|-|TRBJ2-1|TRBV7-9
TGTGCCAGCAACCGTGCTAGCGGGGCAGAAGAGCAGTTCTTC
CASNRASGAEEQFF
>TRBD1|-|TRBJ1-2|TRBV3-1/TRBV3-2
TGTGCCAGCAGCCAACTCCGGACAGGGGGACACGGCTACACCTTC
CASSQLRTGGHGYTF